Listed below are T cell receptor beta chains from one sample, sequenced in a study of T cell responses to AZD1222 COVID-19 vaccine. The table came from immunoSEQ multiplex PCR; TCRdb's copy has only in-frame clones and leaves some out. The profile covers 130,000 or so clones, with 70% to 90% appearing a single time and 10% to 15% taken by the ten largest. The sequences come from peripheral blood, collected on day 0 of AZD1222 vaccination. These receptors were collected from an adult in good health. The CDR3 runs from the conserved cysteine through the conserved F or W.

V gene	J gene	CDR3 protein
TRBV5-1	TRBJ1-5	CASSLEPRDQPQHF
TRBV28	TRBJ1-2	CASSLTNNYGYTF
TRBV29-1	TRBJ1-4	CSVTRVENEKLFF
TRBV10-3	TRBJ1-6	CAISERGFYSPLHF
TRBV7-9	TRBJ1-6	CASSYRDRDGYSSPLHF
TRBV19	TRBJ2-2	CASSFERGGTGELFF
TRBV4-3	TRBJ2-7	CASSQDIDRSYEQYF
TRBV2	TRBJ1-1	CASTGGEAFF
TRBV2	TRBJ1-3	CASSYIGQDSGNTIYF
TRBV29-1	TRBJ1-1	CSVEFVSMNTEAFF
TRBV9	TRBJ1-1	CASSVGPSNTEAFF
TRBV5-1	TRBJ1-5	CASSTDQIREQIRSNQPQHF
TRBV7-9	TRBJ2-7	CASSSLDITDYEQYF
TRBV19	TRBJ2-7	CASKTSGGSPYEQYF
TRBV27	TRBJ1-6	CASSHDRDSSYNSPLHF
TRBV9	TRBJ1-2	CASRDSGTATRYGYTF
TRBV29-1	TRBJ1-2	CSVVAAGEYYGYTF
TRBV5-6	TRBJ2-1	CASSWGLAGINNEQFF
TRBV5-5	TRBJ1-6	CASRWGQESSSPLHF
TRBV9	TRBJ2-1	CASSSWASNNEQFF
TRBV5-4	TRBJ1-6	CASSQKGTGIWNSPLHF
TRBV2	TRBJ2-5	CASSAWGHEETQYF
TRBV7-6	TRBJ2-1	CASSLSRGVYNEQFF
TRBV6-1	TRBJ2-7	CASSEGPAGGGSEQYF
TRBV6-1	TRBJ1-4	CASSETGGRKLFF
TRBV7-6	TRBJ2-3	CASSLFGGPADTQYF
TRBV24-1	TRBJ2-5	CATSDISKGETQYF
TRBV2	TRBJ2-1	CASRYGTGGNELF
TRBV9	TRBJ2-7	CASSVGVSGAYEQYF
TRBV7-2	TRBJ2-7	CASSRGPQFLEQYF
TRBV2	TRBJ1-2	CASRGQGARGYTF
TRBV9	TRBJ2-5	CASSPRISGGETQYF
TRBV6-5	TRBJ1-1	CASTIGGGLSEAFF
TRBV5-5	TRBJ2-2	CASSLVALKNTGELFF
TRBV7-3	TRBJ2-3	CASSLGLGLDTQYF
TRBV15	TRBJ1-1	CATSRLGNTEAFF
TRBV5-1	TRBJ2-1	CASSLGFGTYNEQFF
TRBV28	TRBJ1-3	CASSAQVTQPSGNTIYF
TRBV7-2	TRBJ1-1	CASSTQTGVTEAFF
TRBV7-9	TRBJ1-1	CASSHDSRGRTEAFF
TRBV11-1	TRBJ2-7	CASSLGGGNSYEQYF
TRBV10-3	TRBJ2-2	CAISEQGSNTGELFF
TRBV11-2	TRBJ2-5	CASSFSGGGYQETQYF
TRBV6-1	TRBJ2-7	CASSEAVRTGTYEQYF
TRBV6-2/TRBV6-3	TRBJ1-5	CASSYSTGGNQPQHF
TRBV19	TRBJ1-5	CASSASGQGNQPQHF
TRBV5-1	TRBJ2-2	CASSAGGAMTGELFF
TRBV6-2/TRBV6-3	TRBJ2-7	CASSFDGSSYEQYF
TRBV20-1	TRBJ2-7	CSAREKYEQYF
TRBV10-3	TRBJ1-2	CAISESGQGLGYTF
TRBV7-2	TRBJ2-7	CASSSLGQVAYEQYF
TRBV6-5	TRBJ2-7	CASRLNYEQYF
TRBV5-1	TRBJ1-2	CASSFGTGDGYTF
TRBV30	TRBJ1-2	CAWSVLTNGYTF
TRBV5-4	TRBJ2-1	CASSSETGGEQFF
TRBV21-1	TRBJ2-7	CASSLYRSEQYF
TRBV24-1	TRBJ2-7	CATSEGARYEQYF
TRBV5-1	TRBJ2-2	CASSLVPEPERGTGELFF
TRBV15	TRBJ2-2	CATRDRANTGELFF
TRBV19	TRBJ1-5	CASSIGSRLNQPQHF